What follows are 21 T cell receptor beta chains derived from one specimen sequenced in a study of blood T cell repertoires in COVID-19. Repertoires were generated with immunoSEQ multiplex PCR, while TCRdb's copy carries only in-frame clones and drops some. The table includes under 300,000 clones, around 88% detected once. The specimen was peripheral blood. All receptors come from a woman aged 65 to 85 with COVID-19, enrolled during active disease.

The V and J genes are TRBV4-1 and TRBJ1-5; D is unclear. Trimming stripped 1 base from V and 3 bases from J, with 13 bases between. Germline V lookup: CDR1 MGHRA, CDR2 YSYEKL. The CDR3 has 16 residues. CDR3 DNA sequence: TGCGCCAGCAGCCAAGTGTTCCTCCCAGTCAATCAGCCCCAGCATTTT. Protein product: CASSQVFLPVNQPQHF.

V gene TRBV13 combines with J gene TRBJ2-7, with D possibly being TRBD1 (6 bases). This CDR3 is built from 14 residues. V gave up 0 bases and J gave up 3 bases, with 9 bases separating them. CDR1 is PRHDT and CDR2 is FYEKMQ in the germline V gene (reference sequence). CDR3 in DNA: TGTGCCAGCAGCTTAGGCAGGGGCAACTACGAGCAGTACTTC. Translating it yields CASSLGRGNYEQYF.

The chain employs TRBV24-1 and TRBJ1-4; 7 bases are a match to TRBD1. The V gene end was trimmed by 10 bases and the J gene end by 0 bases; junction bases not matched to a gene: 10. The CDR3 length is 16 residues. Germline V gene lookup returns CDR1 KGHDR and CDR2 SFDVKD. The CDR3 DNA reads TGTGCCACTGACAGGGAGGCCTTTGCAACTAATGAAAAACTGTTTTTT. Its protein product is CATDREAFATNEKLFF.

The CDR3 spells CASSLGEGGEQYF. For the CDR3, the DNA is TGTGCCAGCAGCTTAGGGGAGGGGGGCGAGCAGTACTTC. The rearrangement uses TRBV7-8 and TRBJ2-7, with D perhaps TRBD2 (7 bases). Germline CDR1 SGHVS, CDR2 FQNEAQ. The CDR3 has 13 amino acids. V lost 1 base, J lost 6 bases, and 10 bases lay in between.

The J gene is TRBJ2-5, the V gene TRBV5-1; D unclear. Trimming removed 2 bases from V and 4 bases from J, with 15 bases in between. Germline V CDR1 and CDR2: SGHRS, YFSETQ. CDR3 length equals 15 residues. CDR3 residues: CASSFGPTSGETQYF. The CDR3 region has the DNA TGCGCCAGCAGCTTCGGTCCTACGTCGGGAGAGACCCAGTACTTC.

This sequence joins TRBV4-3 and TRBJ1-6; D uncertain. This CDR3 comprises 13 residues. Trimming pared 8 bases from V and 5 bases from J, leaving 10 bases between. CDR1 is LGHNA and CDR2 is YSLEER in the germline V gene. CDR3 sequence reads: CASGWGDNSPLHF. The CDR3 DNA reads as TGCGCCAGCGGATGGGGAGATAATTCACCCCTCCACTTT.

CDR3: CASCGTEEKLFF. CDR3 DNA sequence: TGCGCCAGCTGCGGGACAGAAGAAAAACTGTTTTTT. This chain links TRBV23-1 with TRBJ1-4, with 7 bases that match TRBD1. TRBV23-1 is known as an ORF, though its function is uncertain. The trim removed 8 bases at V and 8 bases at J, leaving 5 bases unmatched. CDR3 length: 12 residues.

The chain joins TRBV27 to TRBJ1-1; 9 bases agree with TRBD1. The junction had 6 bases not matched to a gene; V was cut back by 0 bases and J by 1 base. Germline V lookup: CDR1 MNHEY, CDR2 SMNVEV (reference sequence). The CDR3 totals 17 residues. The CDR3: CASSLSRGTGQNTEAFF. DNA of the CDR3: TGTGCCAGCAGTTTATCCCGCGGGACAGGGCAGAACACTGAAGCTTTCTTT.

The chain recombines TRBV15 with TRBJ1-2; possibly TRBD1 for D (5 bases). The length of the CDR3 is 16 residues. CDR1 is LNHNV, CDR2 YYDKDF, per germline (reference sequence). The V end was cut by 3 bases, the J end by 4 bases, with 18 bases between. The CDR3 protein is CATSSPLAGQSYGYTF. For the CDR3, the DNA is TGTGCCACCAGCAGTCCTCTAGCGGGGCAGAGCTATGGCTACACCTTC.

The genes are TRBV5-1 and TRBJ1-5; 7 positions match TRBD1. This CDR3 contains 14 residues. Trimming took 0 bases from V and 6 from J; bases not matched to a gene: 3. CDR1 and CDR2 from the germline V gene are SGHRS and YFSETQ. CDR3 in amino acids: CASSLEGGRQPQHF. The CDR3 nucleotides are TGCGCCAGCAGCTTGGAAGGGGGCCGTCAGCCCCAGCATTTT.

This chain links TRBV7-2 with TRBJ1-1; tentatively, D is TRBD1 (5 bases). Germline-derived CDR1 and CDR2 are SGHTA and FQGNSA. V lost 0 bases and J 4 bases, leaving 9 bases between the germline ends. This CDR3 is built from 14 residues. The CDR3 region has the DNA TGTGCCAGCAGCTTAGCGGGGCGTCGCACTGAAGCTTTCTTT. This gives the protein CASSLAGRRTEAFF.

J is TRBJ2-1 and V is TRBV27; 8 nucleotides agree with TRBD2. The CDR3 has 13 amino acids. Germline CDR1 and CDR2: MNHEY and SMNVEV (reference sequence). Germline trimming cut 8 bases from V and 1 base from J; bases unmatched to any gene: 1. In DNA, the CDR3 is TGTGCCAGCGGCGGGGGGTCCTACAATGAGCAGTTCTTC. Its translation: CASGGGSYNEQFF.

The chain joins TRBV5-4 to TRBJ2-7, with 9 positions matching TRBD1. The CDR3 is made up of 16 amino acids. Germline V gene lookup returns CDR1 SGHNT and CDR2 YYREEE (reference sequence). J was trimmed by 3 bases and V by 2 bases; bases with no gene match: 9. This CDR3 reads CASSLGQGRDHYEQYF. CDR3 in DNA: TGTGCCAGCAGCTTAGGACAGGGGAGGGATCACTACGAGCAGTACTTC.

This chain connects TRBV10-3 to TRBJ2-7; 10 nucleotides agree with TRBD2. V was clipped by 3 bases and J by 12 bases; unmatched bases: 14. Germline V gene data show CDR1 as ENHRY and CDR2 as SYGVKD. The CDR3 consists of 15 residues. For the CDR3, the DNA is TGTGCCATCAGTGAAGGAAGCGGGGGGGCCCTCAAGAGGTACTTC. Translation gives CAISEGSGGALKRYF.

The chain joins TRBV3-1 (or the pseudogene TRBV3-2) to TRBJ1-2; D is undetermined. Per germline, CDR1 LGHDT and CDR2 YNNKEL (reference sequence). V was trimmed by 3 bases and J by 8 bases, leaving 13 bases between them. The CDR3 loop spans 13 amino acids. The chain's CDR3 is CASSHQAGRGYTF. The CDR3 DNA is TGTGCCAGCAGCCATCAAGCCGGGAGGGGCTACACCTTC.

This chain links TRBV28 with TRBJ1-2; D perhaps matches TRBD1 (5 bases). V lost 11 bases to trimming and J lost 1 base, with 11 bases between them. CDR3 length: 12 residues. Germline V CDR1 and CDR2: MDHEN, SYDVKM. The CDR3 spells CAGAGYNYGYTF. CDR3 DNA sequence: TGTGCCGGGGCGGGGTATAACTATGGCTACACCTTC.

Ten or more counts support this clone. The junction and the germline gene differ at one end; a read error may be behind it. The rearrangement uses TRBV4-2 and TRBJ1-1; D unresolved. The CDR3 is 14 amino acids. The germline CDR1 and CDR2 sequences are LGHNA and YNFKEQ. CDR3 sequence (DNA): TGTGCCAGCAGCCAAGTCCTTACGTCCCCTGAGGCTTTCTTT. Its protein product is CASSQVLTSPEAFF.

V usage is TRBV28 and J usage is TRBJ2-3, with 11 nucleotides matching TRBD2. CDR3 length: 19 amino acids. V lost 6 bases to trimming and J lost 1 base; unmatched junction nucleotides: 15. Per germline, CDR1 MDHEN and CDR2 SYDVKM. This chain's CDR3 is CASSPPRTSGRFGTDTQYF. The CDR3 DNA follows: TGTGCCAGCAGCCCTCCCAGGACTAGCGGGCGGTTTGGCACAGATACGCAGTATTTT.

The CDR3 DNA follows: TGTGCCAGCAGTGGACGGACTAGCGGGCTGTCTACAGATACGCAGTATTTT. Its translation is CASSGRTSGLSTDTQYF. This chain uses TRBV2 with TRBJ2-3; 11 nucleotides line up with TRBD2. The trim removed 4 bases at V and 3 bases at J, leaving 9 bases unmatched. Looked up from germline, CDR1 is SNHLY and CDR2 is FYNNEI. The CDR3 has 17 residues. Looking up the rest from reference TRBV2 and TRBJ2-3 gives the full variable domain: EPEVTQTPSHQVTQMGQEVILRCVPISNHLYFYWYRQILGQKVEFLVSFYNNEISEKSEIFDDQFSVERPDGSNFTLKIRSTKLEDSAMYFCASSGRTSGLSTDTQYFGPGTRLTVL.

As DNA, the CDR3 is TGTGCCAGCAGCCCCGTCACAGATACGCAGTATTTT. This encodes CASSPVTDTQYF. V is TRBV7-8 and J is TRBJ2-3; the D is unclear. Deletions cut 5 bases from V and 2 bases from J, with 5 bases between. The CDR3 has 12 residues. Germline CDR1 reads SGHVS; CDR2 reads FQNEAQ.

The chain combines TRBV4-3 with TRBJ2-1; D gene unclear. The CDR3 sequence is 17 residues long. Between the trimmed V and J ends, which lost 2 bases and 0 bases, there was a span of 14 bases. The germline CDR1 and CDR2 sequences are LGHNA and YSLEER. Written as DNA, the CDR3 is TGCGCCAGCAGCCAATCCCCCACCGCGAGCTCCTACAATGAGCAGTTCTTC. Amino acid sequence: CASSQSPTASSYNEQFF.